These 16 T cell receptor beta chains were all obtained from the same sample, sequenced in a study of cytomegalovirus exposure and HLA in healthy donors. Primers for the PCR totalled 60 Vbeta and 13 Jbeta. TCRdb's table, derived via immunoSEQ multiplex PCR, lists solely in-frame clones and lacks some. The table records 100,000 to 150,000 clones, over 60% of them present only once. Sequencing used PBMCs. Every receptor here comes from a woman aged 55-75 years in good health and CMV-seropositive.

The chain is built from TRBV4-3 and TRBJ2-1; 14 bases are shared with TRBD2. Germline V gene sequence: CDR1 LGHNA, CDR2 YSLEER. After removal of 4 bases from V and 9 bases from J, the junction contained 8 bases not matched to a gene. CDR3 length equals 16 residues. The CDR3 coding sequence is TGCGCCAGCAGCCCCCCGGGACTAGCGGGAGAGGGTGAGCAGTTCTTC. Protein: CASSPPGLAGEGEQFF.

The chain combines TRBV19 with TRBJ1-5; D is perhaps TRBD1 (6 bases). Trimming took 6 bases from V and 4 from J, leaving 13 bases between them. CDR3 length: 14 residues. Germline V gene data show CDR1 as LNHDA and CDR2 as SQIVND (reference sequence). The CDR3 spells CASRITGFNQPQHF. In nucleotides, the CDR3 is TGTGCCAGTAGGATCACAGGGTTTAATCAGCCCCAGCATTTT.

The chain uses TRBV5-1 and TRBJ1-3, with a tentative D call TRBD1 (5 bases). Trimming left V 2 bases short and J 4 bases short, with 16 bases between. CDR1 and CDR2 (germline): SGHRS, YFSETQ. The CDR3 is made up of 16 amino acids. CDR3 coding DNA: TGCGCCAGCAGCTTCGGAAGGGGTTCCGGCGGAAACACCATATATTTT. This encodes CASSFGRGSGGNTIYF.

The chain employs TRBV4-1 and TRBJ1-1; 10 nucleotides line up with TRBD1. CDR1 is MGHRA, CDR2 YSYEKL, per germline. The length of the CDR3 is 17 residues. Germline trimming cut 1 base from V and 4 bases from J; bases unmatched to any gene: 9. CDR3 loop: CASSQGYLGDRGTEAFF. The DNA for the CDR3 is TGCGCCAGCAGCCAAGGGTATTTGGGGGACAGGGGCACTGAAGCTTTCTTT.

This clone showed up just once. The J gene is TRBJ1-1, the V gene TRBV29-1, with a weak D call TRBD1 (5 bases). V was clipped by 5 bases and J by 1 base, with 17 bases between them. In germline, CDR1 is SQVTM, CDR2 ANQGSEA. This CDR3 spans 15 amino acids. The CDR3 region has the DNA TGCAGCGTTCTGGACACTGGAGGGCCGAACACTGAAGCTTTCTTT. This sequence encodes CSVLDTGGPNTEAFF. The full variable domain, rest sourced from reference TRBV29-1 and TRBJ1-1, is SAVISQKPSRDICQRGTSLTIQCQVDSQVTMMFWYRQQPGQSLTLIATANQGSEATYESGFVIDKFPISRPNLTFSTLTVSNMSPEDSSIYLCSVLDTGGPNTEAFFGQGTRLTVV.

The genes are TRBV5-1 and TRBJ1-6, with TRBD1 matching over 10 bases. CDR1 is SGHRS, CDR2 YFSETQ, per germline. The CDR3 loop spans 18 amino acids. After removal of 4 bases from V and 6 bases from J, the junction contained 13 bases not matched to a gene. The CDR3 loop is CASSPDSGQGFGNSPLHF. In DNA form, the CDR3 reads TGCGCCAGCAGCCCCGACTCGGGACAGGGGTTCGGTAATTCACCCCTCCACTTT.

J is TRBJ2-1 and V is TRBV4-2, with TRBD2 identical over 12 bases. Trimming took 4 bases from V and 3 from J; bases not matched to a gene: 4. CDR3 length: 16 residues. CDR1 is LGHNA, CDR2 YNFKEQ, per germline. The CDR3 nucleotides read TGTGCCAGCAGCCGTACGACTAGCGGGGGCTACAATGAGCAGTTCTTC. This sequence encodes CASSRTTSGGYNEQFF.

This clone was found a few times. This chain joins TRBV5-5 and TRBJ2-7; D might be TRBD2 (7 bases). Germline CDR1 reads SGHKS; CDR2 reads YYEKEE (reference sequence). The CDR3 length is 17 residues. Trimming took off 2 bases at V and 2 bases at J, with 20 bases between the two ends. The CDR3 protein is CASSLNRAGARTYEQYF. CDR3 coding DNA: TGTGCCAGCAGCTTAAACCGCGCGGGGGCCCGAACCTACGAGCAGTACTTC.

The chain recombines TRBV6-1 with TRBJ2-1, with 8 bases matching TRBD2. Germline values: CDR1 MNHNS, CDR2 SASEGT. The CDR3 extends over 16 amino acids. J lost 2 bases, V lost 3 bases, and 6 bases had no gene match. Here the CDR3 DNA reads TGTGCCAGCAGTGATACGGAGCGGGGGACCTACAATGAGCAGTTCTTC. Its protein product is CASSDTERGTYNEQFF.

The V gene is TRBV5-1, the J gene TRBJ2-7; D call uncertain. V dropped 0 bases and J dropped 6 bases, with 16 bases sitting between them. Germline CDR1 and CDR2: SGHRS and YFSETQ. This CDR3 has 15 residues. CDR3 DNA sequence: TGCGCCAGCAGCTTGGTCGCCGAGGTGGGTGGCGAGCAGTACTTC. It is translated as CASSLVAEVGGEQYF.

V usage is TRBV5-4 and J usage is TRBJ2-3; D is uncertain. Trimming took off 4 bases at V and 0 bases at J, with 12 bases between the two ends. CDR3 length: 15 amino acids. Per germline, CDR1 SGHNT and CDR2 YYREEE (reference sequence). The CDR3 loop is CASSPQTVSTDTQYF. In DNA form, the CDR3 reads TGTGCCAGCAGCCCGCAGACTGTTAGCACAGATACGCAGTATTTT.

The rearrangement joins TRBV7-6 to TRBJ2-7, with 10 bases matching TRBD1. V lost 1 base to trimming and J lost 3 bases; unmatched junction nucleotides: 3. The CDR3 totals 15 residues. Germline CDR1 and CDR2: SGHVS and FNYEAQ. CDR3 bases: TGTGCCAGCAGCTTAGTGGGACAGGGGCGCTACGAGCAGTACTTC. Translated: CASSLVGQGRYEQYF.

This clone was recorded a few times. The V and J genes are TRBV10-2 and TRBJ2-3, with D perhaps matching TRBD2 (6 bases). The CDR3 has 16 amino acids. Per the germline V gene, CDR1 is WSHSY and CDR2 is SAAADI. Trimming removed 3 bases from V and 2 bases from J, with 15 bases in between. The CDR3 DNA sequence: TGCGCCAGCAGTGAAGGACGGCGGGGTAACACAGATACGCAGTATTTT. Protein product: CASSEGRRGNTDTQYF.

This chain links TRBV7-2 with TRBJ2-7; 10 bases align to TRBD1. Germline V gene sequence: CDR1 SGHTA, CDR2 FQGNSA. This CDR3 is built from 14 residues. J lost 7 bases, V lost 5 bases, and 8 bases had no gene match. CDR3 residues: CASSPRDRGKEQYF. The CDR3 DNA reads TGTGCCAGCAGCCCCCGGGACAGGGGAAAAGAGCAGTACTTC.

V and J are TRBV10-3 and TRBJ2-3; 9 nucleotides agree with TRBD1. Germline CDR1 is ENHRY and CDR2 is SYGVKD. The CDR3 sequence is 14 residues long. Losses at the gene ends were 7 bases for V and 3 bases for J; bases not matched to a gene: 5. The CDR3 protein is CAITKTGGTDTQYF. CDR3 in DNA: TGTGCCATCACTAAGACAGGGGGAACAGATACGCAGTATTTT.

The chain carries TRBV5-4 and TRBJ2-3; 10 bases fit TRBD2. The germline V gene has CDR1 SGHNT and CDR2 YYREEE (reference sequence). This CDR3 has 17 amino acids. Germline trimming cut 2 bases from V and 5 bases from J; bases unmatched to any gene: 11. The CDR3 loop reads CASSFGGSGGAGDTQYF. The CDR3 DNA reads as TGTGCCAGCAGCTTTGGTGGGAGCGGGGGGGCGGGAGATACGCAGTATTTT.